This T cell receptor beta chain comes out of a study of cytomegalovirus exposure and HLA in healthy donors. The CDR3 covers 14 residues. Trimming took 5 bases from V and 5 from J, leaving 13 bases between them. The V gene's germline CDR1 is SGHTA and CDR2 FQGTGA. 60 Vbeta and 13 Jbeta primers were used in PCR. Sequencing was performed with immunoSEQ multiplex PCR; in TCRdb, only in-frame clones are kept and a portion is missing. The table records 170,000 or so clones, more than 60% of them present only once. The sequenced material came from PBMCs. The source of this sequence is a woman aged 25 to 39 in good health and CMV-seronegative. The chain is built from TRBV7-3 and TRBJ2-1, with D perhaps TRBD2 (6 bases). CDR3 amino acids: CASSREGGDNEQFF. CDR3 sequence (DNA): TGTGCCAGCAGCAGAGAGGGAGGAGACAATGAGCAGTTCTTC.